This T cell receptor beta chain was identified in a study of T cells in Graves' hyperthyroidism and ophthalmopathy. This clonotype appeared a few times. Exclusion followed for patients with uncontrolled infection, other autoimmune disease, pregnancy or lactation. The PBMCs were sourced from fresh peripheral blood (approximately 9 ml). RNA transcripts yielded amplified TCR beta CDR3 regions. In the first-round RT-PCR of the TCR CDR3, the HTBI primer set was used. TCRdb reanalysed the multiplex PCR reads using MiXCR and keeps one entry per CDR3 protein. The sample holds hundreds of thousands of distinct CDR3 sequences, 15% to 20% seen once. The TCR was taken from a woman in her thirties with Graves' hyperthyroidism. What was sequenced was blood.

The chain's CDR3 is CASSDDSRNQPQHF. CDR3 in DNA: TGTGCCAGCAGTGATGACAGCCGCAATCAGCCCCAGCATTTT. The rearrangement uses TRBV25-1 and TRBJ1-5; D possibly corresponds to TRBD1 (5 bases). With 3 bases removed from V and 2 bases from J, the gap between germline ends came to 8 bases. Germline lookup yields CDR1 MGHDK and CDR2 SYGVNS. The CDR3 length is 14 residues.